The rows below give T cell receptor beta chains drawn from one sample of a study of T cell responses to AZD1222 COVID-19 vaccine. Clones were read by immunoSEQ multiplex PCR, and TCRdb kept only the in-frame ones, dropping some. The table shows more than 95,000 clones, with 70% to 90% occurring only once. The sample consisted of peripheral blood, taken on day 0 of AZD1222 vaccination. Receptors originate from an adult in good health. Both conserved end residues are part of each CDR3. D genes are given only for firm matches. Rows give clone size only sometimes, using once, few, many, or a class for an expanded clone.

TRBJ2-5 16 . TRBV3-1/TRBV3-2 TRBD2 TGTGCCAGCAGCCAAGGGGGACTAGCGGGGGGCCCCTCGAAGTACTTC CASSQGGLAGGPSKYF
TRBJ1-5 14 . TRBV6-5 . TGTGCCAGCAGTTGGACAGCTAGCAATCAGCCCCAGCATTTT CASSWTASNQPQHF
TRBJ1-2 12 few TRBV30 . TGTGCCTGGAGTGTCGACGCAGGGGACTACACCTTC CAWSVDAGDYTF
TRBJ2-7 15 . TRBV7-2 . TGTGCCAGCAGCCTGCCGGGGTTGGCGAACTACGAGCAGTACTTC CASSLPGLANYEQYF
TRBJ1-1 14 once TRBV6-5 . TGTGCCAGCAGCGATCGGGCAGGGTGGGCTGAAGCTTTCTTT CASSDRAGWAEAFF
TRBJ2-3 15 once TRBV11-2 TRBD2 TGTGCCAGCAGCTCAGGGACTAGCGGCACAGATACGCAGTATTTT CASSSGTSGTDTQYF
TRBJ2-7 14 few TRBV18 TRBD2 TGTGCCAGCTCACCTAGCGGGGGGGCCTACGAGCAGTACTTC CASSPSGGAYEQYF
TRBJ1-1 10 . TRBV29-1 . TGCAGCGTTGCGGACAGTGAAGCTTTCTTT CSVADSEAFF
TRBJ2-1 13 . TRBV7-9 TRBD2 TGTGCCAGCAGACATAGCGGGGAGCGTGAGCAGTTCTTC CASRHSGEREQFF
TRBJ2-7 16 . TRBV6-6 . TGTGCCAGCAGTTACGGGGAGGGAGGGGGCTGGTACGAGCAGTACTTC CASSYGEGGGWYEQYF
TRBJ1-5 17 . TRBV27 . TGTGCCAGCAGGCAATTAGGGTGGGGCTCGGGCAATCAGCCCCAGCATTTT CASRQLGWGSGNQPQHF
TRBJ2-1 16 . TRBV19 TRBD1 TGTGCCAGTAGTATCGCGGGGACAGGGGGCCCCTATGAGCAGTTCTTC CASSIAGTGGPYEQFF
TRBJ2-3 13 . TRBV5-1 . TGCGCCAGCAGCGTTACTAGCACAGATACGCAGTATTTT CASSVTSTDTQYF
TRBJ2-5 16 . TRBV7-8 . TGTGCCAGCAGCTTAGCTCGTGGGTGGTCCCAAGAGACCCAGTACTTC CASSLARGWSQETQYF
TRBJ2-7 17 . TRBV21-1 . TGTGCCAGCAGCAGAGCAGGGACAGGGGCCAGCTCCTACGAGCAGTACTTC CASSRAGTGASSYEQYF
TRBJ2-7 17 . TRBV19 TRBD2 TGTGCCAGTAGTAAGCCCTCTGGCCTGGGAGGGCAGAACGAGCAGTACTTC CASSKPSGLGGQNEQYF
TRBJ2-1 15 . TRBV7-9 TRBD2 TGTGCCAGCAGCTCGGGACTAGCGGCGTACAATGAGCAGTTCTTC CASSSGLAAYNEQFF
TRBJ1-2 14 . TRBV11-1 . TGTGCCAGCAGCTTATCCACAACTAACTATGGCTACACCTTC CASSLSTTNYGYTF
TRBJ2-1 11 few TRBV10-1 . TGCGCCAGCAGTGAGCTGAGTGAGCAGTTCTTC CASSELSEQFF
TRBJ1-2 15 . TRBV4-3 . TGCGCCAGCAGCCAGGAGAGAGGGGCTAACTATGGCTACACCTTC CASSQERGANYGYTF
TRBJ2-2 12 . TRBV12-3/TRBV12-4 . TGTGCCAGCAGACGGGAGACCGGGGAGCTGTTTTTT CASRRETGELFF
TRBJ1-5 15 . TRBV6-5 TRBD1 TGTGCCAGCAGTTACTCGACAACAGGGGAAGGGCCCCAGCATTTT CASSYSTTGEGPQHF
TRBJ2-4 15 . TRBV5-6 TRBD1 TGTGCCAGCAGCCGACAGGGGACCGCCAAAAACATTCAGTACTTC CASSRQGTAKNIQYF
TRBJ2-7 16 . TRBV5-1 TRBD2 TGCGCCAGCAGCCGGGCTCAGCCTCTAGCGGACTACGAGCAGTACTTC CASSRAQPLADYEQYF
TRBJ2-1 16 . TRBV4-1 . TGCGCCAGCAGCCAAGAGGCGGGACCTTCCTACAATGAGCAGTTCTTC CASSQEAGPSYNEQFF
TRBJ1-5 14 . TRBV7-2 . TGTGCCAGCAGCTTAGGACAATTCAATCAGCCCCAGCATTTT CASSLGQFNQPQHF
TRBJ1-5 11 . TRBV20-1 . TGCAGTGCTAGACAAGCCGGCCCCCAGCATTTT CSARQAGPQHF
TRBJ2-7 15 . TRBV29-1 . TGCAGCGTTGAAGTCGTTGACAGGAGCTCCTACGAGCAGTACTTC CSVEVVDRSSYEQYF
TRBJ2-3 18 . TRBV3-1/TRBV3-2 . TGTGCCAGCAGCCAAGAAGGGGGGGGGACTGACCGAACAGATACGCAGTATTTT CASSQEGGGTDRTDTQYF
TRBJ1-3 13 . TRBV9 . TGTGCCAGCACCCCCCTGGAAGGAAACACCATATATTTT CASTPLEGNTIYF
TRBJ2-7 15 . TRBV5-4 TRBD2 TGTGCCAGCAGCTCCGGAGGAGCGGGGTGGTATGAGCAGTACTTC CASSSGGAGWYEQYF
TRBJ2-5 13 . TRBV5-4 . TGTGCCAGCAGCTTTCCACAAGACGAGACCCAGTACTTC CASSFPQDETQYF
TRBJ1-2 15 . TRBV9 TRBD1 TGTGCCAGCAGCTCACCCCGGACAGGGAACTATGGCTACACCTTC CASSSPRTGNYGYTF
TRBJ2-1 15 . TRBV4-3 . TGCGCCAGCAGCCAAGACGCCAGCTCCTACAATGAGCAGTTCTTC CASSQDASSYNEQFF
TRBJ2-7 14 . TRBV9 . TGTGCCAGCAGCCCGGTGGGGGGCGAGGGCGAGCAGTACTTC CASSPVGGEGEQYF
TRBJ1-1 14 few TRBV19 . TGTGCCAGTAGTGATAGGACGGCGAACACTGAAGCTTTCTTT CASSDRTANTEAFF
TRBJ2-5 19 . TRBV27 TRBD2 TGTGCCAGCAGTCCCTCCCGACTAGCGGGGTTCCCTGGGCAAGAGACCCAGTACTTC CASSPSRLAGFPGQETQYF
TRBJ1-4 13 . TRBV7-2 . TGTGCCAGCAGCTTCGGGGGGAATGAAAAACTGTTTTTT CASSFGGNEKLFF
TRBJ2-5 13 . TRBV6-5 . TGTGCCAGCAGCGATTGGGGACAAGAGACCCAGTACTTC CASSDWGQETQYF
TRBJ1-1 14 . TRBV5-1 TRBD1 TGCGCCAGCAGCCGTCGGACAGGGGACGTTGAAGCTTTCTTT CASSRRTGDVEAFF
TRBJ2-2 17 . TRBV9 TRBD2 TGTGCCAGCAGCTTACGTTCTAGCGGGGCGAACACCGGGGAGCTGTTTTTT CASSLRSSGANTGELFF
TRBJ2-3 15 . TRBV24-1 . TGTGCCACCAGTGGCACCAGGGGAGGTCCAGATACGCAGTATTTT CATSGTRGGPDTQYF
TRBJ1-6 13 once TRBV7-8 . TGTGCCGGGGGGAAGGGGTATAATTCACCCCTCCACTTT CAGGKGYNSPLHF
TRBJ2-1 15 . TRBV18 . TGTGCCAGCTCACCCGGGACTGGGGTTTTGAATGAGCAGTTCTTC CASSPGTGVLNEQFF
TRBJ1-6 16 . TRBV15 . TGTGCCACCAGCAGAGATAGCGGGGGGCATCTTTCACCCCTCCACTTT CATSRDSGGHLSPLHF
TRBJ1-1 14 few TRBV29-1 . TGCAGCGTTACGGTACGGACAGCGAACACTGAAGCTTTCTTT CSVTVRTANTEAFF
TRBJ2-1 15 once TRBV7-9 . TGTGCCAGCAGCTTAGTCGGCGGACCCTACAATGAGCAGTTCTTC CASSLVGGPYNEQFF
TRBJ1-1 11 . TRBV20-1 . TGCAGTGCTAACAGGGCCACTGAAGCTTTCTTT CSANRATEAFF
TRBJ2-1 15 once TRBV4-2 TRBD1 TGTGCCAGCAGCCAAGGGGCAGGGGGCCAGAATGAGCAGTTCTTC CASSQGAGGQNEQFF
TRBJ2-7 14 . TRBV5-1 TRBD2 TGCGCCAGCAGTTTGGTACCAGCGGGAGACGAGCAGTACTTC CASSLVPAGDEQYF
TRBJ2-2 16 . TRBV11-2 TRBD1 TGTGCCAGCAGCTCGGACCCGGGACAGGGAGTCGGGGAGCTGTTTTTT CASSSDPGQGVGELFF
TRBJ2-3 15 . TRBV5-1 . TGCGCCAGCAGCTGGGGTGACTCTAGCACAGATACGCAGTATTTT CASSWGDSSTDTQYF
TRBJ2-2 14 . TRBV5-1 . TGCGCCAGCAGCGATGGGGGGAACACCGGGGAGCTGTTTTTT CASSDGGNTGELFF